Below, 22 T cell receptor beta chains from the same sample are listed, as sequenced in a study of T cell responses to AZD1222 COVID-19 vaccine. The data were produced by immunoSEQ multiplex PCR, yet TCRdb's version contains in-frame clones alone and is incomplete. The profile shows fewer than 200,000 clones, 70% to 90% of them singletons. Sequenced material: peripheral blood, taken on day 0 of AZD1222 vaccination. The source is an adult in good health.

The rearrangement joins TRBV18 to TRBJ1-6, with 9 bases matching TRBD1. The germline CDR1 and CDR2 sequences are KGHSH and LQKENI. V lost 2 bases and J lost 5; bases outside the gene matches: 4. CDR3 length: 16 residues. CDR3 sequence (DNA): TGTGCCAGCTCACCAGGGACAGGGTGGAATAATTCACCCCTCCACTTT. Its protein is CASSPGTGWNNSPLHF. Full variable domain (missing parts from reference TRBV18 and TRBJ1-6): NAGVMQNPRHLVRRRGQEARLRCSPMKGHSHVYWYRQLPEEGLKFMVYLQKENIIDESGMPKERFSAEFPKEGPSILRIQQVVRGDSAAYFCASSPGTGWNNSPLHFGNGTRLTVT.

This clone was seen only once. The chain has TRBV5-1 and TRBJ2-5, with D perhaps TRBD1 (6 bases). This CDR3 has 14 residues. Trimming took off 0 bases at V and 2 bases at J, with 8 bases between the two ends. CDR1 and CDR2 from the germline V gene are SGHRS and YFSETQ. The CDR3 DNA follows: TGCGCCAGCAGCTTGGACAGGGTACAAGAGACCCAGTACTTC. It encodes CASSLDRVQETQYF.

This clone appeared a single time. This chain joins TRBV30 and TRBJ1-4, with D tentatively TRBD1 (5 bases). V was shortened by 1 base and J by 0 bases, with 15 bases between the two germline ends. The CDR3 runs 17 residues. Germline V lookup: CDR1 GTSNPN, CDR2 SVGIG (reference sequence). The CDR3 here is CAWSGLWGRSTNEKLFF. CDR3 bases: TGTGCCTGGAGTGGACTTTGGGGACGGTCAACTAATGAAAAACTGTTTTTT.

In its sample, this clone was seen a few times. The CDR3 protein is CASRPGQGIYEQYF. The CDR3 nucleotides are TGTGCCAGCAGGCCGGGACAGGGGATCTACGAGCAGTACTTC. The chain has TRBV3-1 (or the pseudogene TRBV3-2) and TRBJ2-7; 10 bases line up with TRBD1. The CDR3 is 14 residues long. The germline V gene has CDR1 LGHDT and CDR2 YNNKEL (reference sequence). Trimming took 6 bases from V and 3 from J; bases not matched to a gene: 5.

The chain employs TRBV10-2 and TRBJ2-7; 9 nucleotides agree with TRBD2. Germline trimming cut 8 bases from V and 6 bases from J; bases unmatched to any gene: 5. From germline, CDR1 is WSHSY and CDR2 SAAADI. The CDR3 sequence is 12 residues long. The DNA for the CDR3 is TGCGCCAGCGCGTTGACTAGCGGCGAGCAGTACTTC. Encoded protein: CASALTSGEQYF.

V and J are TRBV29-1 and TRBJ1-6; TRBD1 matches 8 bases. From germline, CDR1 is SQVTM and CDR2 ANQGSEA. This CDR3 spans 13 amino acids. Germline trimming cut 4 bases from V and 8 bases from J; bases unmatched to any gene: 4. CDR3 in DNA: TGCAGCGTTGGACAGGGGAGGGATTCACCCCTCCACTTT. It is translated as CSVGQGRDSPLHF.

The chain carries TRBV29-1 and TRBJ2-1; possibly TRBD1 for D (5 bases). Trimming took 3 bases from V and 7 from J, leaving 16 bases between them. Germline V gene sequence: CDR1 SQVTM, CDR2 ANQGSEA. The CDR3 is 14 amino acids. The CDR3 sequence: CSVDRARRRNEQFF. The DNA for the CDR3 is TGCAGCGTTGACAGGGCCAGGCGACGGAATGAGCAGTTCTTC.

The V call is TRBV24-1, the J call TRBJ1-2; 7 bases agree with TRBD1. With V trimmed by 4 bases and J by 8 bases, 9 bases remained unmatched. In germline, CDR1 is KGHDR, CDR2 SFDVKD. The CDR3 extends over 14 amino acids. CDR3 in amino acids: CATSEPGQYYGYTF. In nucleotides, the CDR3 is TGTGCCACCAGTGAGCCGGGACAGTATTACGGCTACACCTTC.

The V gene is TRBV28, the J gene TRBJ2-2, with 7 bases identical to TRBD1. CDR1 and CDR2 (germline): MDHEN, SYDVKM. There are 14 residues in the CDR3. J gave up 6 bases and V 6 bases, and 7 bases lay outside the gene matches. CDR3 in DNA: TGTGCCAGCAGCCCGACAGGGATCCCCGGGGAGCTGTTTTTT. It yields the protein CASSPTGIPGELFF.

The rearrangement uses TRBV28 and TRBJ1-6; TRBD1 matches 7 bases. This CDR3 spans 15 amino acids. V shed 6 bases and J 7 bases; nucleotides not matched to a gene: 9. CDR1 MDHEN and CDR2 SYDVKM come from the germline V gene. The CDR3, as DNA: TGTGCCAGCAGGAACAGGGGCGTAAGGAATTCACCCCTCCACTTT. It is translated as CASRNRGVRNSPLHF.

The rearrangement links TRBV4-3 to TRBJ2-2; D tentatively reads TRBD1 or TRBD2 (5 bases each). The CDR3 runs 16 residues. The V end was cut by 0 bases, the J end by 13 bases, with 21 bases between. Germline V gives CDR1 LGHNA, CDR2 YSLEER. This chain's CDR3 is CASSQDGDPEGERLFF. The CDR3 DNA is TGCGCCAGCAGCCAAGATGGGGACCCCGAGGGTGAAAGGCTGTTTTTT.

J is TRBJ1-2 and V is TRBV18; D unclear. The CDR3 length is 17 residues. The germline CDR1 and CDR2 sequences are KGHSH and LQKENI. Trimming removed 1 base at V and 6 bases at J, with 21 bases between. CDR3 sequence reads: CASSPQGQVGPQNGYTF. In DNA, the CDR3 is TGTGCCAGCTCACCACAAGGCCAGGTCGGGCCCCAAAATGGCTACACCTTC. The whole variable domain, remainder taken from reference TRBV18 and TRBJ1-2, is NAGVMQNPRHLVRRRGQEARLRCSPMKGHSHVYWYRQLPEEGLKFMVYLQKENIIDESGMPKERFSAEFPKEGPSILRIQQVVRGDSAAYFCASSPQGQVGPQNGYTFGSGTRLTVV.

The chain joins TRBV9 to TRBJ1-2, with 12 bases lining up with TRBD1. J was trimmed by 3 bases and V by 5 bases; bases with no gene match: 5. Per germline, CDR1 SGDLS and CDR2 YYNGEE. The CDR3 totals 15 residues. CDR3 nucleotide sequence: TGTGCCAGCAGAGGGACAGGGGGCGATCACTATGGCTACACCTTC. It specifies CASRGTGGDHYGYTF.

The rearrangement links TRBV7-2 to TRBJ1-2; D may be TRBD1 (6 bases). CDR3 length: 15 amino acids. The germline CDR1 and CDR2 sequences are SGHTA and FQGNSA. V gave up 5 bases and J gave up 5 bases, with 18 bases separating them. CDR3 DNA: TGTGCCAGCAGCACCTACGAGGTGGGGGCTTATGGCTACACCTTC. It yields the protein CASSTYEVGAYGYTF.

CDR3 sequence: CASSLEQGRGGELFF. The CDR3 DNA follows: TGCGCCAGCAGCTTGGAGCAGGGGCGAGGCGGGGAGCTGTTTTTT. The chain links TRBV5-1 to TRBJ2-2; a possible D gene is TRBD1 (6 bases). The V gene's germline CDR1 is SGHRS and CDR2 YFSETQ. This CDR3 comprises 15 residues. Trimming cost V 0 bases and J 7 bases, with 13 bases left between them.

V usage is TRBV19 and J usage is TRBJ2-1, with 11 bases matching TRBD2. The CDR3 sequence is 17 residues long. Per the germline V gene, CDR1 is LNHDA and CDR2 is SQIVND (reference sequence). After removal of 6 bases from V and 9 bases from J, the junction contained 16 bases not matched to a gene. The CDR3 is CASRIPNSGRAGGEQFF. CDR3 sequence (DNA): TGTGCCAGTAGGATACCTAATAGCGGGAGGGCCGGAGGTGAGCAGTTCTTC.

V usage is TRBV7-2 and J usage is TRBJ2-5, with D possibly TRBD1 on 7 matching bases. There are 13 residues in the CDR3. Trimming removed 8 bases at V and 5 bases at J, with 15 bases between. CDR1 SGHTA and CDR2 FQGNSA come from the germline V gene. The CDR3 sequence is CASVEGARETQYF. The CDR3 DNA follows: TGTGCCAGCGTGGAGGGGGCGAGGGAGACCCAGTACTTC.

The genes are TRBV5-1 and TRBJ2-2; 8 bases match TRBD1. V lost 2 bases, J lost 6 bases, and 3 bases stayed unmatched. Per germline, CDR1 SGHRS and CDR2 YFSETQ. This CDR3 region has 14 residues. CDR3 residues: CASSFQGAAGELFF. In DNA form, the CDR3 reads TGCGCCAGCAGCTTCCAGGGGGCGGCCGGGGAGCTGTTTTTT.

The chain has TRBV6-5 and TRBJ1-4; perhaps TRBD1 as D (5 bases). Germline-derived CDR1 and CDR2 are MNHEY and SVGAGI. The V and J ends lost 5 bases and 1 base respectively, with 11 bases between them. The CDR3 is 15 residues long. CDR3 nucleotide sequence: TGTGCCAGCAGTCGACAGCCTAGAACTAATGAAAAACTGTTTTTT. Encoded protein: CASSRQPRTNEKLFF.

This clone was seen a handful of times. The rearrangement links TRBV7-3 to TRBJ2-1; D may be TRBD1 or TRBD2 (5 bases each). CDR3 length: 11 residues. Germline V CDR1 and CDR2: SGHTA, FQGTGA. V was trimmed by 5 bases and J by 8 bases, leaving 7 bases between them. The CDR3 loop is CASSLGDEQFF. CDR3 DNA sequence: TGTGCCAGCAGCCTGGGGGATGAGCAGTTCTTC.

The table lists this clone with a count of one. The rearrangement joins TRBV19 to TRBJ2-1; 8 bases match TRBD1. From germline, CDR1 is LNHDA and CDR2 SQIVND (reference sequence). The length of the CDR3 is 12 residues. After removal of 8 bases from V and 8 bases from J, the junction contained 5 bases not matched to a gene. The CDR3: CASSGQGDEQFF. In DNA form, the CDR3 reads TGTGCCAGTTCAGGACAGGGCGATGAGCAGTTCTTC.

The chain couples TRBV19 to TRBJ1-6; 8 nucleotides match TRBD1. CDR1 LNHDA and CDR2 SQIVND come from the germline V gene (reference sequence). The CDR3 loop spans 15 amino acids. Trimming removed 5 bases from V and 8 bases from J; junction bases left unmatched: 8. The CDR3 DNA is TGTGCCAGTAGTCTGGACAGGGTCTCGGATTCACCCCTCCACTTT. This gives the protein CASSLDRVSDSPLHF.